Below are 5 T cell receptor beta chains sequenced from a single sample in a study of identical twins. TCRdb re-analysed the 5' RACE reads in MiXCR, keeping a single row per CDR3 protein. The sample lists some 240,000 distinct CDR3 sequences, approximately 8.3% occurring once. This same sample was also part of a study on yellow fever vaccine responses in identical twins.

The sequenced material came from CD8+ T cells sorted from blood. These TCRs come from a woman aged 18-29 years in good health.

This clonotype was detected a few times. The chain has TRBV29-1 and TRBJ2-3, with 8 bases matching TRBD1. After removal of 4 bases from V and 0 bases from J, the junction contained 6 bases not matched to a gene. The CDR3 covers 15 residues. From germline, CDR1 is SQVTM and CDR2 ANQGSEA. This CDR3 reads CSVVGTGASTDTQYF. CDR3 sequence (DNA): TGCAGCGTTGTCGGGACAGGAGCTAGCACAGATACGCAGTATTTT.

This clonotype was counted only a few times. The chain carries TRBV5-5 and TRBJ2-7; TRBD2 aligns across 8 bases. The CDR3 spans 16 residues. Germline CDR1 is SGHKS and CDR2 is YYEKEE (reference sequence). V shed 4 bases and J 4 bases; nucleotides not matched to a gene: 13. The CDR3 is CASSRGVAGFPYEQYF. The CDR3 coding sequence is TGTGCCAGCAGCCGCGGGGTAGCGGGGTTCCCGTACGAGCAGTACTTC.

This clonotype was observed at least ten times. Here the CDR3 DNA reads TGTGCCAGCAGTCCTGCCCGGGGGGCTACCTACGAGCAGTACTTC. It translates to CASSPARGATYEQYF. The rearrangement joins TRBV27 to TRBJ2-7; TRBD2 might be the D (7 bases). This CDR3 region has 15 residues. CDR1 is MNHEY and CDR2 is SMNVEV in the germline V gene (reference sequence). The ends were cut back, 5 bases at V and 2 bases at J, with 16 bases in the middle.

The chain uses TRBV7-9 and TRBJ2-7, with D possibly called TRBD1 or TRBD2 (5 bases each). Trimming left V 3 bases short and J 3 bases short, with 12 bases between. CDR3 length equals 14 residues. The germline V gene encodes CDR1 SEHNR and CDR2 FQNEAQ (reference sequence). In DNA, the CDR3 is TGTGCCAGCAGCTTGTCCGGGACGGTCTACGAGCAGTACTTC. Translated, it gives CASSLSGTVYEQYF.

This CDR3 reads CSVDGAGGLIGELFF. In nucleotides, the CDR3 is TGCAGCGTTGATGGAGCGGGGGGGCTGATCGGGGAGCTGTTTTTT. This chain links TRBV29-1 with TRBJ2-2; TRBD2 matches 10 bases. V shed 3 bases, J shed 7 bases, and the junction held 8 bases outside the gene matches. This CDR3 has 15 residues. Germline V gives CDR1 SQVTM, CDR2 ANQGSEA.